This TCR beta chain is drawn from a study of shared clonotypes between healthy human individuals. Findings and limits, study-wide: Shared clonotypes across all four donors exceeded non-shared ones in generation probability. Having only a few donors restricted how much genetic and exposure-history diversity was captured. Rarefaction indicated that sorted-subset sequencing remained incomplete although depth was large.

Naive CD8 populations comprised CD45RO-negative cells positively selected for CCR7, excluding terminally differentiated effector memory CD45RA+ cells. This clone was counted a single time. What it binds is unknown. Repertoires were generated with immunoSEQ multiplex PCR, while TCRdb's copy carries only in-frame clones and drops some. The sample records millions of clones, 85% to 95% being singletons. The V and J ends lost 5 bases and 5 bases respectively, with 13 bases between them. Germline V lookup: CDR1 MDHEN, CDR2 SYDVKM. CDR3 length equals 14 residues. Sequenced: naive CD8+ T cells from PBMCs. This clonotype was obtained from a man aged 18 to 29 in good health. Some clones in this sample may be carry-over from other donors' samples. The J gene is TRBJ2-1, the V gene TRBV28; D possibly matches TRBD1 or TRBD2 (5 bases each). CDR3 residues: CASSPFRGHNEQFF. The CDR3 nucleotides are TGTGCCAGCAGTCCCTTCCGGGGCCACAATGAGCAGTTCTTC.